These T cell receptor beta chains were read from a single sample in a study of blood T cell repertoires in COVID-19. Clones were read by immunoSEQ multiplex PCR, and TCRdb kept only the in-frame ones, dropping some. The sample yields about 200,000 clones, about 90% seen once. Input material: peripheral blood. These receptors were collected from a woman aged 45 to 65 with acute or convalescent COVID-19. Both conserved end residues are part of each CDR3. The D gene is left open where the match is weak. A row's size may be missing; if present it is once, few, many or a size class.

v_call: TRBV7-2
d_call: TRBD2
j_call: TRBJ2-3
clone_size: .
cdr3_nt: TGTGCCAGCAGGTCCCCCTCCGGGGGGGCCTTCACAGATACGCAGTATTTT
cdr3_aa: CASRSPSGGAFTDTQYF

v_call: TRBV11-2
d_call: .
j_call: TRBJ1-5
clone_size: .
cdr3_nt: TGTGCCAGCAGCTTCGGAGGGAACCAGCCCCAGCATTTT
cdr3_aa: CASSFGGNQPQHF

v_call: TRBV24-1
d_call: .
j_call: TRBJ2-3
clone_size: .
cdr3_nt: TGTGCCACCAGTGTCCGACAGACTAGCACAGATACGCAGTATTTT
cdr3_aa: CATSVRQTSTDTQYF

v_call: TRBV7-9
d_call: TRBD2
j_call: TRBJ2-3
clone_size: .
cdr3_nt: TGTGCCAGCAGCTTATGGGGGAGGGAAGTCGATACGCAGTATTTT
cdr3_aa: CASSLWGREVDTQYF

v_call: TRBV30
d_call: .
j_call: TRBJ2-5
clone_size: .
cdr3_nt: TGTGCCTGGAGTGCCCGGGGGGCTGAGACCCAGTACTTC
cdr3_aa: CAWSARGAETQYF

v_call: TRBV7-9
d_call: .
j_call: TRBJ2-5
clone_size: .
cdr3_nt: TGTGCCAGCAGCCTGGGACAACCCCATGAGACCCAGTACTTC
cdr3_aa: CASSLGQPHETQYF

v_call: TRBV10-3
d_call: .
j_call: TRBJ1-1
clone_size: once
cdr3_nt: TGTGCCATCAGTGGGGGCAGCCTGTATGAAGCTTTCTTT
cdr3_aa: CAISGGSLYEAFF

v_call: TRBV4-1
d_call: TRBD1
j_call: TRBJ2-1
clone_size: .
cdr3_nt: TGCGCCAGCAGCCAAGATAGGGCTCTGCCAGGGGGCATGAGAGGTGAGCAGTTCTTC
cdr3_aa: CASSQDRALPGGMRGEQFF

v_call: TRBV29-1
d_call: TRBD1
j_call: TRBJ2-2
clone_size: .
cdr3_nt: TGCAGCGTCGGGACAGCAAGGTCCACCGGGGAGCTGTTTTTT
cdr3_aa: CSVGTARSTGELFF

v_call: TRBV29-1
d_call: TRBD1
j_call: TRBJ1-4
clone_size: .
cdr3_nt: TGCAGCGCCGGGACAGGGCTGAATGAAAAACTGTTTTTT
cdr3_aa: CSAGTGLNEKLFF

v_call: TRBV6-6
d_call: .
j_call: TRBJ1-1
clone_size: once
cdr3_nt: TGTGCCAGCAGTTACTCGGACATTTCCGAAGCTTTCTTT
cdr3_aa: CASSYSDISEAFF

v_call: TRBV9
d_call: .
j_call: TRBJ1-2
clone_size: once
cdr3_nt: TGTGCCAGCAGCCCCGAGGGGGGGACAACTGGCTACACCTTC
cdr3_aa: CASSPEGGTTGYTF

v_call: TRBV6-5
d_call: .
j_call: TRBJ1-2
clone_size: once
cdr3_nt: TGTGCCAGCAGTATAGACTCTCGGCCGAGAGGAGGCTACACCTTC
cdr3_aa: CASSIDSRPRGGYTF

v_call: TRBV5-1
d_call: TRBD2
j_call: TRBJ2-3
clone_size: .
cdr3_nt: TGCGCCAGCAGCTTGGGCCTAGCGGGAGACACAGATACGCAGTATTTT
cdr3_aa: CASSLGLAGDTDTQYF